This T cell receptor (beta chain) derives from a study of cytomegalovirus exposure and HLA in healthy donors. PCR was performed using 60 Vbeta and 13 Jbeta primers. Assay: immunoSEQ multiplex PCR; the TCRdb copy retains only in-frame clones and omits some. The data hold 150,000 to 200,000 clones, with around 80% observed a single time. Germline loops: CDR1 SGDLS, CDR2 YYNGEE. With 0 bases removed from V and 4 bases from J, the gap between germline ends came to 7 bases. The CDR3 contains 13 residues. The source material was PBMCs. The source of this sequence is a male donor in good health and CMV-seropositive. This chain connects TRBV9 to TRBJ1-2; D unresolved. Here the CDR3 reads CASSVDEGYGYTF. In nucleotides, the CDR3 is TGTGCCAGCAGCGTAGACGAGGGCTATGGCTACACCTTC.